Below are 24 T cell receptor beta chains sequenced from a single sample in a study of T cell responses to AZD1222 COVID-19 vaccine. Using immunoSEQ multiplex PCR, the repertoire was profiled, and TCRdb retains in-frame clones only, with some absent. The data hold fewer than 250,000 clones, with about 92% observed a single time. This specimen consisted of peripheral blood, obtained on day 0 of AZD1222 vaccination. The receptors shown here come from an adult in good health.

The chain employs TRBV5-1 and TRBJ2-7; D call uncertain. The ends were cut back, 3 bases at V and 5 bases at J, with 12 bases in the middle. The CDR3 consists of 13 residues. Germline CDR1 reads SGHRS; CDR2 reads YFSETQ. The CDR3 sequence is CASSSVLIDEQYF. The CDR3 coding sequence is TGCGCCAGCAGCTCCGTCCTAATCGACGAGCAGTACTTC.

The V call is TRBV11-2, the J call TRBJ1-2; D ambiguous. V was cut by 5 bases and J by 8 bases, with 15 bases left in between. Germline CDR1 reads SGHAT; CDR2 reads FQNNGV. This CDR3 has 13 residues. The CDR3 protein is CASSASSSSGYTF. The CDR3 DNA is TGTGCCAGCAGCGCTTCGTCCAGTTCGGGCTACACCTTC.

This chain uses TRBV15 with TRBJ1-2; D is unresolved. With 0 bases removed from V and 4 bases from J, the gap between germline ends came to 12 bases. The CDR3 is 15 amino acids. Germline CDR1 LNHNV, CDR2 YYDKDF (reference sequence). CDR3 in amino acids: CATSRDRTSPYGYTF. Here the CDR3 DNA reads TGTGCCACCAGCAGAGATCGAACCTCACCCTATGGCTACACCTTC.

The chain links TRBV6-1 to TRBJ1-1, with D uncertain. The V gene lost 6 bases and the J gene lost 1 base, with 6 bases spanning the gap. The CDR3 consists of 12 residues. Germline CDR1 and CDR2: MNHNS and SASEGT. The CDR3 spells CASRGSNTEAFF. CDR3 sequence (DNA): TGTGCCAGCAGGGGCTCGAACACTGAAGCTTTCTTT.

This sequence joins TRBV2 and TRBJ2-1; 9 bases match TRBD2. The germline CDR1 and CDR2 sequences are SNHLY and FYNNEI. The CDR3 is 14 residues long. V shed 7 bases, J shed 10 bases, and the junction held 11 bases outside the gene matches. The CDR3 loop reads CASNVRGGSGEQFF. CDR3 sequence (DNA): TGTGCCAGCAATGTGCGGGGGGGGTCAGGCGAGCAGTTCTTC.

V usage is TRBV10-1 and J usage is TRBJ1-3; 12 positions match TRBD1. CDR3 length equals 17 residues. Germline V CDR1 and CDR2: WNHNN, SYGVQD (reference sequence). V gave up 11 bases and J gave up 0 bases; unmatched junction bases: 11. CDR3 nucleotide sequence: TGCGCCCCGCTGGGACAGGGGGCAACTTACTCTGGAAACACCATATATTTT. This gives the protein CAPLGQGATYSGNTIYF.

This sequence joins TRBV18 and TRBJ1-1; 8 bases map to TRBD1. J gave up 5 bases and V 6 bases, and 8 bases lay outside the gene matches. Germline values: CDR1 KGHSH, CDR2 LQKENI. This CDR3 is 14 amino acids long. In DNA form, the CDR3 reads TGTGCCAGCTCCCTCGGACAGGGCGGGACTGAAGCTTTCTTT. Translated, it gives CASSLGQGGTEAFF.

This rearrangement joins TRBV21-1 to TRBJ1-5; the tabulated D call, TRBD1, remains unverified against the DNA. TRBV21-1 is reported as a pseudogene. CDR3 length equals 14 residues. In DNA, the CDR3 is TGTGCCAGCAGCAAAGTAACAGGGGGTGAGCCCCAGCATTTT. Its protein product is CASSKVTGGEPQHF.

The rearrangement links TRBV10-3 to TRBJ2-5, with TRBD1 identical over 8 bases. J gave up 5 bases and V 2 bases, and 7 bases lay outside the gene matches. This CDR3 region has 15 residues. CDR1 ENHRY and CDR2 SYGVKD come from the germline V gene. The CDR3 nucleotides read TGTGCCATCAGTGAGCGGGACAGGTTGGGGGAGACCCAGTACTTC. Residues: CAISERDRLGETQYF.

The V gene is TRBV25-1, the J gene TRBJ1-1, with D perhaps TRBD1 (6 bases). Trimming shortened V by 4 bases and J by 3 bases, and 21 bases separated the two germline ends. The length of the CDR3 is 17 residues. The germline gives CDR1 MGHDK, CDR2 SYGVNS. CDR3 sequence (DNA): TGTGCCAGCAGTGGGCCCGGGGAGGGCAGGGGTTACACTGAAGCTTTCTTT. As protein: CASSGPGEGRGYTEAFF.

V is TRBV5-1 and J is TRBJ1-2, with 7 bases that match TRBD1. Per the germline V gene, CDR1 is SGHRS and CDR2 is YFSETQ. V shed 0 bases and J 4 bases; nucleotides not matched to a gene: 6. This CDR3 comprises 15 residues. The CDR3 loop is CASSLGTGTAYGYTF. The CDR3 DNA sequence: TGCGCCAGCAGCTTGGGCACCGGGACAGCCTATGGCTACACCTTC.

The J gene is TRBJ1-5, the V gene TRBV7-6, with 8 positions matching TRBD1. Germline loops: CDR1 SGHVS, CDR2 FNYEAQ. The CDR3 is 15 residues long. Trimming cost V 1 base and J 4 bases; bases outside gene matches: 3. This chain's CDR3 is CASSLGRGPNQPQHF. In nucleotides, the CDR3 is TGTGCCAGCAGCTTAGGCAGGGGGCCGAATCAGCCCCAGCATTTT.

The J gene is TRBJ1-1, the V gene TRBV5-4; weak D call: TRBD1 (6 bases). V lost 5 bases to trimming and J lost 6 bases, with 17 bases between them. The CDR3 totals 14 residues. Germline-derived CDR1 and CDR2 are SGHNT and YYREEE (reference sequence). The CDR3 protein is CASSRGAGGAEAFF. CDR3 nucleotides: TGTGCCAGCAGTAGGGGGGCCGGGGGGGCTGAAGCTTTCTTT.

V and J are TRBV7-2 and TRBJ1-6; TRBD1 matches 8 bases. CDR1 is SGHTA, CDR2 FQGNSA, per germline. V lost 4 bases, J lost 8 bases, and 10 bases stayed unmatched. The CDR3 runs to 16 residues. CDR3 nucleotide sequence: TGTGCCAGCAGCTCCCGGACAGGGACCCTTCATTCACCCCTCCACTTT. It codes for CASSSRTGTLHSPLHF.

CDR3 residues: CASSYVGNEQFF. The CDR3 region has the DNA TGTGCCAGCAGTTACGTAGGGAATGAGCAGTTCTTC. V is TRBV6-5 and J is TRBJ2-1; no clear D. CDR1 and CDR2 (germline): MNHEY, SVGAGI. The ends were cut back, 2 bases at V and 7 bases at J, with 6 bases in the middle. The CDR3 covers 12 residues.

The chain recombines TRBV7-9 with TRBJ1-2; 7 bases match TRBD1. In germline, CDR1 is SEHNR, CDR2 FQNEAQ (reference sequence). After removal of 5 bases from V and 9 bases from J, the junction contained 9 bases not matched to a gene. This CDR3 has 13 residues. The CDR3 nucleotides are TGTGCCAGCAGCACAGACAGGGCGGTGAGCTACACCTTC. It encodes CASSTDRAVSYTF.

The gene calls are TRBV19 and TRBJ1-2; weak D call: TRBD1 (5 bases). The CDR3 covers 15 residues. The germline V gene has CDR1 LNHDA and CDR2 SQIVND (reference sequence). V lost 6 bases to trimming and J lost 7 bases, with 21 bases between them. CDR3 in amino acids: CASRPAEGEWGGYTF. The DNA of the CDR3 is TGTGCCAGTAGGCCGGCGGAAGGGGAGTGGGGTGGCTACACCTTC.

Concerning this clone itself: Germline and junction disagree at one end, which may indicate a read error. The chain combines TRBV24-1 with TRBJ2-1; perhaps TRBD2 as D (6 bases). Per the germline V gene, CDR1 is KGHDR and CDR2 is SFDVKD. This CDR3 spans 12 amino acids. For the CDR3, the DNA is TGCGCCGTCGGAAAGCAGGGAGGTGAGCAGTTCTTC. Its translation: CAVGKQGGEQFF.

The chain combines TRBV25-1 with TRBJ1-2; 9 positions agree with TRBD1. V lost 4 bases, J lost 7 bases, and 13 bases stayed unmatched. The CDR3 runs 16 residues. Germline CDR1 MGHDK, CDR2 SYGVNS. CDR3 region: CASSATLGTGISGYTF. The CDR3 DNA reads TGTGCCAGCAGTGCGACCTTGGGGACAGGGATTTCTGGCTACACCTTC.

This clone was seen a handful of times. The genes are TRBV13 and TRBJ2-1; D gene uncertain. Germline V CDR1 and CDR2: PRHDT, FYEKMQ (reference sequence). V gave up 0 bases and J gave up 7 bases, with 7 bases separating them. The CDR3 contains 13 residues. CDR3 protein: CASSLGIRNEQFF. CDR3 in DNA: TGTGCCAGCAGCTTAGGCATCAGGAATGAGCAGTTCTTC.

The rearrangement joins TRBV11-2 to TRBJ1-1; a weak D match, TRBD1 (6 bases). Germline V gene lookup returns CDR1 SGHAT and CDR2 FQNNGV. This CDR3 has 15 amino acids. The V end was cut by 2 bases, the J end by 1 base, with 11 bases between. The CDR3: CASSLRLQGNTEAFF. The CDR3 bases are TGTGCCAGCAGCTTAAGGCTACAGGGGAACACTGAAGCTTTCTTT.

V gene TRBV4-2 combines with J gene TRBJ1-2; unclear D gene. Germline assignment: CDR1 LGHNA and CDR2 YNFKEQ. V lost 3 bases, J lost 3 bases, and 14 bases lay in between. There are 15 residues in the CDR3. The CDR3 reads CASSQDRVAYYGYTF. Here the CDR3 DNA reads TGTGCCAGCAGCCAGGATAGGGTAGCATACTATGGCTACACCTTC.

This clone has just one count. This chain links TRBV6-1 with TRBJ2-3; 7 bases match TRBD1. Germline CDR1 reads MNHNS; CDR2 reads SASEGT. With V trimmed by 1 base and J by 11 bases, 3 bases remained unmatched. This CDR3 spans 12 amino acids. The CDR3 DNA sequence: TGTGCCAGCAGTGAAGTACAGGGGAGGCAGTATTTT. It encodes CASSEVQGRQYF.

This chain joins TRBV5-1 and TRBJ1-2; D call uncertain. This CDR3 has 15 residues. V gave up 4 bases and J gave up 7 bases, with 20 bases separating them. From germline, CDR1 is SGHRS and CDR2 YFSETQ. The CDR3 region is CASSPGGRQARGYTF. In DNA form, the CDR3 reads TGCGCCAGCAGCCCCGGAGGGCGGCAGGCCCGTGGCTACACCTTC. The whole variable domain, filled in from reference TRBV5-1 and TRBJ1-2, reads KAGVTQTPRYLIKTRGQQVTLSCSPISGHRSVSWYQQTPGQGLQFLFEYFSETQRNKGNFPGRFSGRQFSNSRSEMNVSTLELGDSALYLCASSPGGRQARGYTFGSGTRLTVV.